This T cell receptor beta chain was observed in a study of blood T cell repertoires in COVID-19. Clones were read by immunoSEQ multiplex PCR, and TCRdb kept only the in-frame ones, dropping some. The table lists under 400,000 clones, almost 90% of them singletons. V lost 4 bases and J lost 5, with 23 bases in between. CDR3 size: 17 residues. CDR1 is SGHRS, CDR2 YFSETQ, per germline. Material: PBMCs or T cells enriched from blood (not recorded which). V and J are TRBV5-1 and TRBJ2-3, with D perhaps TRBD2 (5 bases). This TCR came from a woman in her twenties or thirties who had been exposed to COVID-19. CDR3 protein: CASSPALIAFRRDTQYF. CDR3 sequence (DNA): TGCGCCAGCAGCCCCGCCCTTATAGCGTTCCGCCGAGATACGCAGTATTTT.